The clone carrying this TCR beta chain was seen ten or more times. Criteria for exclusion of patients were uncontrolled infection, other autoimmune disease, pregnancy or lactation. Each diagnosis was grounded in clinical symptoms, serum thyroxine and TRAb, thyroid ultrasound, and orbital computed tomography. Using 10 ml of fresh peripheral blood, PBMCs were prepared. These data come from a study of T cells in Graves' hyperthyroidism and ophthalmopathy. This CDR3 has 12 residues. Germline V gene lookup returns CDR1 SNHLY and CDR2 FYNNEI. V was shortened by 5 bases and J by 6 bases, with 8 bases between the two germline ends. Using RNA transcripts as the source, TCR beta CDR3 regions were amplified. The HTBI primer set drove a first-round RT-PCR of the TCR CDR3. TCRdb analysed the multiplex PCR reads with MiXCR anew, one entry per CDR3 protein. The sample gives around 300,000 distinct CDR3 sequences, approximately 19% of which show up once; 39% is in the top ten.

V is TRBV2 and J is TRBJ1-5, with D unclear. This clonotype was obtained from a man aged 45-65 years with Graves' ophthalmopathy. Sequencing used blood. Here the CDR3 reads CASSLDTQPQHF. CDR3 DNA: TGTGCCAGCAGTTTGGATACTCAGCCCCAGCATTTT.